The rows below give T cell receptor beta chains drawn from one sample of a study of CD8 T cells in ankylosing spondylitis. TCRdb reprocessed the 5' RACE reads via MiXCR and lists one record per CDR3 protein. The sample contains 250,000 to 350,000 distinct CDR3 sequences, 20% of which appear only once. Input material: blood, either unsorted or a sorted T cell fraction (not recorded which). The source is a male donor with ankylosing spondylitis or in good health (not recorded which). Both conserved end residues are trimmed from each CDR3. Each record gives: J gene, V gene, CDR3 protein.

J: TRBJ2-1
V: TRBV20-1
CDR3: SAPRTSGNEQF

J: TRBJ1-2
V: TRBV12-3/TRBV12-4
CDR3: ATRATAYGYT

J: TRBJ1-2
V: TRBV5-1
CDR3: ASSPGQGSANYGYT

J: TRBJ2-3
V: TRBV12-3/TRBV12-4
CDR3: ASSFLAGDSDTQY

J: TRBJ2-5
V: TRBV20-1
CDR3: SADKGASQETQY

J: TRBJ2-3
V: TRBV20-1
CDR3: SAPTGGGTDTQY

J: TRBJ1-6
V: TRBV20-1
CDR3: SAREEFQSPLH

J: TRBJ1-3
V: TRBV10-3
CDR3: AISETGTSSGNTIY

J: TRBJ1-1
V: TRBV5-1
CDR3: ASRVAANTEAF

J: TRBJ2-5
V: TRBV10-3
CDR3: AISPPGTQQETQY

J: TRBJ2-3
V: TRBV20-1
CDR3: SALDRGTDTQY

J: TRBJ2-5
V: TRBV2
CDR3: ASGARQETQY

J: TRBJ1-4
V: TRBV27
CDR3: ASSLGSSGGTSSAEKLF

J: TRBJ1-3
V: TRBV12-3/TRBV12-4
CDR3: ASSPLRGAAGNTIY

J: TRBJ2-1
V: TRBV15
CDR3: ATSRDLGPHNEQF

J: TRBJ2-6
V: TRBV19
CDR3: ASSSRVGSGANVLT

J: TRBJ2-2
V: TRBV5-1
CDR3: ASSLASGDTGELF

J: TRBJ2-1
V: TRBV4-1
CDR3: ASSQVAGGEQF

J: TRBJ2-2
V: TRBV5-1
CDR3: ASSLSLAGVTGELF

J: TRBJ1-1
V: TRBV18
CDR3: ASSPGRAEAF

J: TRBJ2-4
V: TRBV5-1
CDR3: ASSPWGDIQY

J: TRBJ1-1
V: TRBV12-3/TRBV12-4
CDR3: ASSSGGLRGTEAF

J: TRBJ2-2
V: TRBV4-1
CDR3: ASSQGGAGNTGELF

J: TRBJ2-3
V: TRBV4-2
CDR3: ASGTSGGASDTQY

J: TRBJ1-1
V: TRBV6-1
CDR3: ASRRTGGYTEAF

J: TRBJ2-1
V: TRBV7-9
CDR3: ASSLQVARNNEQF

J: TRBJ1-1
V: TRBV10-1
CDR3: ASSEESTGRNTEAF

J: TRBJ1-6
V: TRBV11-1
CDR3: ASSLIGTDNSPLH

J: TRBJ1-5
V: TRBV12-3/TRBV12-4
CDR3: ASSLNGDSNQPQH

J: TRBJ2-4
V: TRBV6-2/TRBV6-3
CDR3: ASSLEQGRAKNIQY

J: TRBJ2-5
V: TRBV7-3
CDR3: ASSLLGVGETQY

J: TRBJ2-3
V: TRBV5-1
CDR3: ASSLEDGITDTQY

J: TRBJ2-4
V: TRBV20-1
CDR3: SARASGGHIQY

J: TRBJ2-1
V: TRBV14
CDR3: ASSSPGPFNEQF

J: TRBJ2-3
V: TRBV10-3
CDR3: AIWRGSTDTQY

J: TRBJ2-3
V: TRBV20-1
CDR3: SAISGTGADTQY

J: TRBJ2-1
V: TRBV12-3/TRBV12-4
CDR3: ASSSGTEKLKV

J: TRBJ2-1
V: TRBV5-1
CDR3: ASSFPGQGYNEQF

J: TRBJ1-2
V: TRBV10-3
CDR3: AISGAREGGGYGYT

J: TRBJ2-1
V: TRBV28
CDR3: ASREIRLAVNEQF

J: TRBJ2-2
V: TRBV12-3/TRBV12-4
CDR3: ASSTQQYTGELF

J: TRBJ1-1
V: TRBV6-1
CDR3: ASSRQTMNTEAF

J: TRBJ2-1
V: TRBV20-1
CDR3: SADKGRGSYNEQF

J: TRBJ2-1
V: TRBV7-3
CDR3: ASSLLASGYNEQF